This T cell receptor (beta chain) appears in the sequencing data of a study of regulatory T cells in long-lasting Graves disease. Sample time point: newly diagnosed GD, antithyroid drugs for less than 3 months. The TCR library used RNA extracted from PBMCs. V lost 5 bases to trimming and J lost 1 base, with 6 bases between them. This CDR3 has 12 amino acids. This clonotype was picked up many times. Library construction for TCR beta used iRepertoire HTBI primers and Arm-PCR of CDR3 regions. TCRdb re-called the multiplex PCR reads through MiXCR, storing one row per CDR3 protein. Here the sample spans a few hundred thousand distinct CDR3 sequences, around 15% being singletons. These data were also filed under a second study, of T cells in Graves' hyperthyroidism and ophthalmopathy. That investigation notes: The study used the HTBI primer set for a first-round RT-PCR of the TCR CDR3.

The sequenced sample was peripheral blood mononuclear cells (PBMCs), obtained at new diagnosis, from a patient treated with antithyroid drugs. This receptor was identified in a woman under 30 with Graves disease. This chain joins TRBV12-3 or TRBV12-4 and TRBJ2-7; no clear D gene. As DNA, the CDR3 is TGTGCCAGCAGTACGATTTCCTACGAGCAGTACTTC. Encoded protein: CASSTISYEQYF.